This is a list of T cell receptor beta chains from one sample in a study of blood T cell repertoires in COVID-19. Clones were sequenced by immunoSEQ multiplex PCR, and TCRdb holds only the in-frame ones, with some missing. The sample holds about 300,000 clones; 87% are singletons and the top ten take around 5.9%. The sample was PBMCs or T cells enriched from blood (not recorded which). The source of these receptors is a woman aged 25 to 45 who had recovered from COVID-19. Both conserved end residues are part of each CDR3. The D gene is left open where the match is weak. Rows may omit the clone size; those that give it use once, few, many or a size class.

>.|TRBD1|TRBV3-1/TRBV3-2|TRBJ2-1
CASTKDRGYEQFF
TGTGCCAGCACCAAGGACAGGGGGTATGAGCAGTTCTTC
>.|.|TRBV19|TRBJ2-4
CASSTLAKNIQYF
TGTGCCAGTAGTACCCTAGCCAAAAACATTCAGTACTTC
>.|.|TRBV9|TRBJ2-7
CASSVGGAGHYEQYF
TGTGCCAGCAGCGTAGGCGGGGCCGGCCATTACGAGCAGTACTTC
>.|.|TRBV6-5|TRBJ1-5
CASRTGRQPQHF
TGTGCCAGCAGAACAGGGCGTCAGCCCCAGCATTTT
>.|.|TRBV18|TRBJ1-5
CASSPPRRDYQPQHF
TGTGCCAGCTCACCACCTCGCAGGGACTATCAGCCCCAGCATTTT
>.|TRBD2|TRBV5-4|TRBJ2-7
CASSSDTRGGLGEQYF
TGTGCCAGCAGCTCGGACACCCGGGGGGGCCTGGGCGAGCAGTACTTC
>.|.|TRBV4-1|TRBJ2-1
CASSQDRASSYNEQFF
TGCGCCAGCAGCCAAGACAGGGCTAGTTCCTACAATGAGCAGTTCTTC
>.|.|TRBV19|TRBJ1-5
CASSLPRAGRNQPQHF
TGTGCCAGTAGTCTCCCCCGGGCAGGGCGCAATCAGCCCCAGCATTTT
>.|TRBD1|TRBV9|TRBJ1-2
CASSATGGRGYTF
TGTGCCAGCAGCGCGACAGGGGGAAGAGGCTACACCTTC
>.|.|TRBV7-6|TRBJ2-3
CASSLGGPSTDTQYF
TGTGCCAGCAGCTTAGGGGGGCCTAGCACAGATACGCAGTATTTT
>few|TRBD1|TRBV6-1|TRBJ1-6
CASSGDRRTGDSPLHF
TGTGCCAGCAGTGGGGACAGGCGAACCGGAGACTCACCCCTCCACTTT
>.|.|TRBV19|TRBJ2-2
CASKAGNTGELFF
TGTGCCAGTAAAGCCGGGAACACCGGGGAGCTGTTTTTT
>.|.|TRBV9|TRBJ1-2
CASSVSNYGYTF
TGTGCCAGCAGCGTTAGTAACTATGGCTACACCTTC
>few|TRBD2|TRBV19|TRBJ2-3
CASSLSGGFQDTQYF
TGTGCCAGTAGTCTTAGCGGGGGCTTCCAAGATACGCAGTATTTT
>.|TRBD1|TRBV20-1|TRBJ2-7
CSASRDRASYEQYF
TGCAGTGCTAGTAGGGACAGAGCTTCCTACGAGCAGTACTTC
>few|.|TRBV12-3/TRBV12-4|TRBJ2-2
CASSLIETGELFF
TGTGCCAGCAGTTTAATAGAGACCGGGGAGCTGTTTTTT
>.|.|TRBV13|TRBJ2-7
CASSQQRGAPYEQYF
TGTGCCAGCAGCCAACAACGGGGAGCCCCCTACGAGCAGTACTTC
>few|TRBD2|TRBV10-1|TRBJ2-7
CASSLSGGQRQYF
TGCGCCAGCAGCCTTAGCGGGGGGCAACGGCAGTACTTC
>.|.|TRBV4-3|TRBJ1-2
CASSEKTPRQYGYTF
TGCGCCAGCAGCGAAAAAACCCCCAGACAATATGGCTACACCTTC
>.|TRBD2|TRBV10-1|TRBJ2-3
CASSAGGDTQYF
TGCGCCAGCAGTGCGGGGGGAGATACGCAGTATTTT
>.|.|TRBV19|TRBJ1-2
CASSIIPAAVRPTNYGYTF
TGTGCCAGTAGTATAATTCCAGCCGCGGTAAGGCCTACTAACTATGGCTACACCTTC
>.|.|TRBV4-3|TRBJ1-2
CASSQDWAGPLGYTF
TGCGCCAGCAGCCAAGATTGGGCAGGCCCCCTCGGCTACACCTTC
>.|TRBD2|TRBV30|TRBJ2-1
CAWNPLAGADSEQFF
TGTGCCTGGAACCCGCTAGCGGGGGCTGATAGTGAGCAGTTCTTC
>few|TRBD2|TRBV18|TRBJ2-1
CASSPWGASGYNEQFF
TGTGCCAGCTCACCATGGGGAGCTAGCGGCTACAATGAGCAGTTCTTC
>.|.|TRBV25-1|TRBJ1-2
CASSGKQGRVYGYTF
TGTGCCAGCAGTGGGAAGCAGGGGCGAGTCTATGGCTACACCTTC
>.|TRBD1|TRBV7-2|TRBJ1-2
CASSTPGQGGYGYTF
TGTGCCAGCAGCACACCGGGACAGGGAGGCTATGGCTACACCTTC
>.|TRBD1|TRBV19|TRBJ1-1
CASTSPGGTEAFF
TGTGCCAGTACCTCTCCAGGGGGCACTGAAGCTTTCTTT
>.|.|TRBV6-5|TRBJ1-3
CASRTGYSGNTIYF
TGTGCCAGCAGAACAGGCTACTCTGGAAACACCATATATTTT
>.|TRBD1|TRBV12-3/TRBV12-4|TRBJ1-5
CASSDRASQPQHF
TGTGCCAGCTCGGACAGGGCTAGTCAGCCCCAGCATTTT
>.|TRBD1|TRBV4-3|TRBJ1-6
CASSQVTPGTGASPLHF
TGCGCCAGCAGCCAAGTAACCCCTGGGACAGGGGCCTCACCCCTCCACTTT
>.|.|TRBV5-5|TRBJ1-1
CASSLGAASGEAFF
TGTGCCAGCAGCTTGGGTGCGGCGAGTGGGGAAGCTTTCTTT
>.|.|TRBV5-8|TRBJ2-2
CASSYTRNTGELFF
TGTGCCAGCAGCTATACTAGGAACACCGGGGAGCTGTTTTTT
>.|TRBD2|TRBV5-1|TRBJ2-1
CASSSPSSGNEQFF
TGCGCCAGCAGCTCACCCTCTAGCGGGAATGAGCAGTTCTTC
>.|.|TRBV21-1|TRBJ2-1
CASSKKVLAGGHMGDNEQFF
TGTGCCAGCAGCAAAAAGGTGCTAGCGGGGGGGCATATGGGCGACAATGAGCAGTTCTTC
>.|TRBD1|TRBV19|TRBJ2-7
CATRQGAAYEQYF
TGTGCCACGCGACAGGGAGCGGCCTACGAGCAGTACTTC
>once|.|TRBV29-1|TRBJ1-1
CSVVAHDRQNTEAFF
TGCAGCGTTGTCGCCCATGACAGACAGAACACTGAAGCTTTCTTT
>.|.|TRBV2|TRBJ1-4
CASSESRGKLFF
TGTGCCAGCAGTGAATCGCGTGGAAAACTGTTTTTT
>.|.|TRBV29-1|TRBJ1-4
CSGQDNEKLFF
TGCAGCGGTCAGGATAATGAAAAACTGTTTTTT
>.|.|TRBV7-2|TRBJ2-7
CASSLARTYEQYF
TGTGCCAGCAGCTTAGCCCGCACATACGAGCAGTACTTC
>.|.|TRBV5-1|TRBJ2-7
CASSLGGQSSYEQYF
TGCGCCAGCAGCTTGGGCGGTCAAAGCTCCTACGAGCAGTACTTC
>.|.|TRBV13|TRBJ1-5
CASSLGGEQPQHF
TGTGCCAGCAGTCTGGGAGGGGAGCAGCCCCAGCATTTT
>.|.|TRBV5-1|TRBJ2-1
CASSPGGVYNEQFF
TGCGCCAGCAGCCCGGGCGGGGTCTACAATGAGCAGTTCTTC
>once|.|TRBV18|TRBJ1-5
CASSRWAEVNQPQHF
TGTGCCAGCTCGCGGTGGGCGGAGGTCAATCAGCCCCAGCATTTT
>.|.|TRBV3-1/TRBV3-2|TRBJ2-2
CASSQERTENTGELFF
TGTGCCAGCAGCCAAGAGCGGACAGAGAACACCGGGGAGCTGTTTTTT
>.|TRBD1|TRBV24-1|TRBJ2-2
CATSSPGTGGPGELFF
TGTGCCACCAGTTCACCCGGGACAGGGGGCCCCGGGGAGCTGTTTTTT
>.|TRBD1|TRBV27|TRBJ1-5
CASSLRGQGALIYQPQHF
TGTGCCAGCAGTTTAAGGGGACAGGGGGCTCTGATTTATCAGCCCCAGCATTTT
>.|.|TRBV13|TRBJ2-7
CASSLGGREQYF
TGTGCCAGCAGCTTAGGCGGTCGCGAGCAGTACTTC
>.|.|TRBV6-4|TRBJ2-7
CASSDGQTYEQYF
TGTGCCAGCAGTGACGGACAGACCTACGAGCAGTACTTC
>.|.|TRBV21-1|TRBJ1-6
CASSLGTRYNSPLHF
TGTGCCAGCAGCCTCGGGACACGGTATAATTCACCCCTCCACTTT
>once|TRBD1|TRBV7-3|TRBJ2-1
CASSTHRGTNEQFF
TGTGCCAGCAGCACACACAGGGGTACGAATGAGCAGTTCTTC
>.|.|TRBV19|TRBJ1-6
CASSRVSGVNSPLHF
TGTGCCAGTAGTAGAGTGTCAGGGGTGAATTCACCCCTCCACTTT
>.|TRBD1|TRBV11-1|TRBJ2-1
CASSPDRGHEQFF
TGTGCCAGCAGCCCTGACAGGGGCCATGAGCAGTTCTTC
>.|.|TRBV19|TRBJ2-2
CASSPWGANTGELFF
TGTGCCAGTAGTCCATGGGGCGCGAACACCGGGGAGCTGTTTTTT
>.|.|TRBV19|TRBJ1-2
CASRHPRQGYTF
TGTGCCAGTAGACACCCTCGACAGGGCTACACCTTC
>.|.|TRBV6-5|TRBJ1-1
CASSYSTRTEAFF
TGTGCCAGCAGTTACTCGACACGCACTGAAGCTTTCTTT